These 8 T cell receptor beta chains were sequenced from one sample in a study of blood T cell repertoires in COVID-19. Sequencing was performed with immunoSEQ multiplex PCR; in TCRdb, only in-frame clones are kept and a portion is missing. The sample records about 90,000 clones, about 91% being singletons. The specimen was peripheral blood. The receptors originated from a human donor with active COVID-19. The donor label of this sample is uncertain.

CDR3 DNA sequence: TGCAGTGCTAGTCTTGCCAGAGCGTATAATTCACCCCTCCACTTT. Protein sequence: CSASLARAYNSPLHF. The chain links TRBV20-1 to TRBJ1-6, with D uncertain. From germline, CDR1 is DFQATT and CDR2 SNEGSKA (reference sequence). This CDR3 has 15 amino acids. Between the trimmed V and J ends, which lost 3 bases and 4 bases, there was a span of 13 bases.

CDR3 in amino acids: CASSRSGSPLHF. The CDR3 DNA follows: TGTGCCAGCAGCAGGAGCGGTTCACCCCTCCACTTT. The chain combines TRBV7-6 with TRBJ1-6; D remains ambiguous. Germline CDR1 is SGHVS and CDR2 is FNYEAQ. V was shortened by 5 bases and J by 9 bases, with 8 bases between the two germline ends. The CDR3 is 12 residues long.

The V and J genes are TRBV11-2 and TRBJ2-6; TRBD2 agrees at 11 bases. Germline CDR1 is SGHAT and CDR2 is FQNNGV. V was clipped by 2 bases and J by 4 bases; unmatched bases: 10. The CDR3 loop spans 19 amino acids. The CDR3 DNA reads TGTGCCAGCAGCTTATTGACGCTAGCGGGGGGTTCAGGGGCCAACGTCCTGACTTTC. As protein: CASSLLTLAGGSGANVLTF.

There are many counts of this clone. The rearrangement uses TRBV5-1 and TRBJ1-1; TRBD1 might be the D (6 bases). V was pared by 0 bases and J by 4 bases, with 13 bases between. CDR3 size: 15 residues. Per germline, CDR1 SGHRS and CDR2 YFSETQ. CDR3 region: CASSLGRGTSTEAFF. DNA for the CDR3: TGCGCCAGCAGCTTGGGGAGAGGGACATCCACTGAAGCTTTCTTT.

Comments on this clone: Possible read error: a much larger clone is one base away. V usage is TRBV5-1 and J usage is TRBJ2-2; 7 bases are shared with TRBD1. Per germline, CDR1 SGHRS and CDR2 YFSETQ. The CDR3 spans 14 residues. As DNA, the CDR3 is TGCACCAGCAGCTGGGGACAGTTGGCCGGGGAGCTGTTTTTT. Translated, it gives CTSSWGQLAGELFF.

There are a few counts of this clone. This chain connects TRBV6-4 to TRBJ2-7; 10 bases align to TRBD2. Germline V gene sequence: CDR1 MRHNA, CDR2 SNTAGT. The CDR3 is made up of 15 amino acids. Trimming took 4 bases from V and 3 from J; bases not matched to a gene: 6. CDR3 in amino acids: CASSVELAGVYEQYF. The CDR3 DNA is TGTGCCAGCAGTGTGGAGCTAGCGGGGGTCTACGAGCAGTACTTC.

V usage is TRBV27 and J usage is TRBJ2-7; D may be TRBD2 (5 bases). Germline V gives CDR1 MNHEY, CDR2 SMNVEV (reference sequence). The CDR3 consists of 12 residues. Trimming pared 8 bases from V and 4 bases from J, leaving 12 bases between. The CDR3 is CASHTEGYEQYF. The CDR3 DNA is TGTGCCAGCCACACCGAGGGATACGAGCAGTACTTC.

This rearrangement joins TRBV3-1 (or the pseudogene TRBV3-2) to TRBJ2-3, with TRBD2 identical over 7 bases. Trimming at V came to 0 bases and at J to 2 bases, leaving 14 bases not matched to a gene. Germline V CDR1 and CDR2: LGHDT, YNNKEL (reference sequence). The CDR3 is made up of 19 amino acids. CDR3 sequence (DNA): TGTGCCAGCAGCCAAGAGTGGTTGAGTAGCGGGCCTCACACAGATACGCAGTATTTT. The encoded protein is CASSQEWLSSGPHTDTQYF.